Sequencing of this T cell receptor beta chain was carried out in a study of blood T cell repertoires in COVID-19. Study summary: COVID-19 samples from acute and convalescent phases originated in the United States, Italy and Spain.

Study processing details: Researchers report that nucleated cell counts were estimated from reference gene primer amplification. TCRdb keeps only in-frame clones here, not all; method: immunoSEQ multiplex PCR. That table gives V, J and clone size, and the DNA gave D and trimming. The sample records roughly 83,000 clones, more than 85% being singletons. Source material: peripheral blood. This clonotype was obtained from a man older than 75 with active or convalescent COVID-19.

The CDR3 sequence is CASSFQGNQPQHF. DNA of the CDR3: TGTGCCAGCAGCTTCCAGGGCAATCAGCCCCAGCATTTT. The chain employs TRBV7-9 and TRBJ1-5; D remains unclear. In germline, CDR1 is SEHNR, CDR2 FQNEAQ (reference sequence). The CDR3 contains 13 residues. Trimming pared 3 bases from V and 2 bases from J, leaving 5 bases between.